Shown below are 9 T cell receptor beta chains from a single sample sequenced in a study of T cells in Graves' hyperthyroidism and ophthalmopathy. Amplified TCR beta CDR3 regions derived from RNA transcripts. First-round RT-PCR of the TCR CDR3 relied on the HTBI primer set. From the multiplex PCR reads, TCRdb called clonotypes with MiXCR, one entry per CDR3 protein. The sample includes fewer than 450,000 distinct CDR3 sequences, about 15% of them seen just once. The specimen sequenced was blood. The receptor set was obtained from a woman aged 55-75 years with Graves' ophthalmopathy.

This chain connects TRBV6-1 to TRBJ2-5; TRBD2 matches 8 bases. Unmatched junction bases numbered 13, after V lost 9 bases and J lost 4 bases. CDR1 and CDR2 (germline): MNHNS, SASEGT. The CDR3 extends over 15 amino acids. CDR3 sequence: CASTISGGPVETQYF. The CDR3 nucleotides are TGTGCCAGTACGATATCGGGAGGGCCCGTAGAGACCCAGTACTTC.

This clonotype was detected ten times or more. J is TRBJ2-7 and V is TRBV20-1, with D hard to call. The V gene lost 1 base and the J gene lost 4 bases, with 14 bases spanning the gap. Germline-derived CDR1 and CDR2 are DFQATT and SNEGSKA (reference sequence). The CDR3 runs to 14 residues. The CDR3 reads CSARGVYTGYEQYF. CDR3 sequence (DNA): TGCAGTGCTAGAGGGGTTTACACTGGATACGAGCAGTACTTC.

The CDR3 reads CASRGGTSWNNEQFF. CDR3 in DNA: TGTGCCAGTAGGGGGGGGACTAGCTGGAACAATGAGCAGTTCTTC. This chain uses TRBV19 with TRBJ2-1, with 9 nucleotides matching TRBD2. Losses at the gene ends were 6 bases for V and 5 bases for J; bases not matched to a gene: 8. Germline values: CDR1 LNHDA, CDR2 SQIVND (reference sequence). The CDR3 has 15 amino acids.

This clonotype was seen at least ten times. The chain's CDR3 is CASMGAGGGEQYF. In DNA form, the CDR3 reads TGCGCCTCCATGGGGGCAGGGGGCGGCGAGCAGTACTTC. The chain recombines TRBV10-2 with TRBJ2-7, with 8 bases identical to TRBD1. Germline V gene lookup returns CDR1 WSHSY and CDR2 SAAADI. The junction had 12 bases not matched to a gene; V was cut back by 11 bases and J by 6 bases. This CDR3 has 13 amino acids.

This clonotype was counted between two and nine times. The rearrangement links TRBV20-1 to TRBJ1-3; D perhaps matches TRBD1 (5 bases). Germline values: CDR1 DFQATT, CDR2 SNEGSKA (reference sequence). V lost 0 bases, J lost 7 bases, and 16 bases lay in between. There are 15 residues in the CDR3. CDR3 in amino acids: CSARDNRRSLNTIYF. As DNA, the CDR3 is TGCAGTGCTAGAGATAACAGGAGAAGCCTCAACACCATATATTTT.

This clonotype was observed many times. The CDR3 sequence: CASSPRLAGAQETQYF. As DNA, the CDR3 is TGCGCCAGCAGCCCAAGACTAGCGGGAGCCCAAGAGACCCAGTACTTC. V is TRBV5-1 and J is TRBJ2-5, with TRBD2 matching over 12 bases. This CDR3 spans 16 amino acids. Trimming removed 4 bases from V and 1 base from J; junction bases left unmatched: 5. The germline V gene encodes CDR1 SGHRS and CDR2 YFSETQ.

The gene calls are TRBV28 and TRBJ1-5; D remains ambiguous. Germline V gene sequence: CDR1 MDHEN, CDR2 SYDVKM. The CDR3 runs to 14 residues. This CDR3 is CVTSHPPRDQPQHF. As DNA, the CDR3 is TGTGTCACCTCCCATCCCCCGCGGGATCAGCCCCAGCATTTT.

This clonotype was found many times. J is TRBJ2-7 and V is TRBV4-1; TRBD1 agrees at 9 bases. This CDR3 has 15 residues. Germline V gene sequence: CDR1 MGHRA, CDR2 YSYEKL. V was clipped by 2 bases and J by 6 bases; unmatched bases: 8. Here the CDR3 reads CASSQRQGGEVEQYF. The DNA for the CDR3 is TGCGCCAGCAGCCAACGACAGGGGGGAGAGGTCGAGCAGTACTTC.

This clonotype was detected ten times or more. In DNA, the CDR3 is TGTGCCTGGAGTGTACCGTCCAGGGCCCTTCAGTTTGGCTACACCTTC. Translating it yields CAWSVPSRALQFGYTF. The chain recombines TRBV30 with TRBJ1-2; possible D gene TRBD1, 5 bases. Trimming removed 0 bases from V and 7 bases from J, with 21 bases in between. The germline gives CDR1 GTSNPN, CDR2 SVGIG (reference sequence). This CDR3 has 16 amino acids.